Listed here is a single T cell receptor (beta chain). The study ran its PCR with 60 Vbeta and 13 Jbeta primers. Here immunoSEQ multiplex PCR was the method, and the copy in TCRdb shows in-frame clones only, minus some. The listing contains approximately 110,000 clones. V lost 0 bases and J lost 6, with 14 bases in between. CDR3 length equals 15 residues. The V gene's germline CDR1 is SGHRS and CDR2 YFSETQ. This entry belongs to a study of cytomegalovirus exposure and HLA in healthy donors. The source is a man in his fifties or sixties in good health and CMV-seronegative. Material for sequencing was PBMCs. The V call is TRBV5-1, the J call TRBJ2-3, with D perhaps TRBD1 (5 bases). The CDR3 nucleotides are TGCGCCAGCAGCTTGGAAGGCCAGGGATCCGATACGCAGTATTTT. It translates to CASSLEGQGSDTQYF.